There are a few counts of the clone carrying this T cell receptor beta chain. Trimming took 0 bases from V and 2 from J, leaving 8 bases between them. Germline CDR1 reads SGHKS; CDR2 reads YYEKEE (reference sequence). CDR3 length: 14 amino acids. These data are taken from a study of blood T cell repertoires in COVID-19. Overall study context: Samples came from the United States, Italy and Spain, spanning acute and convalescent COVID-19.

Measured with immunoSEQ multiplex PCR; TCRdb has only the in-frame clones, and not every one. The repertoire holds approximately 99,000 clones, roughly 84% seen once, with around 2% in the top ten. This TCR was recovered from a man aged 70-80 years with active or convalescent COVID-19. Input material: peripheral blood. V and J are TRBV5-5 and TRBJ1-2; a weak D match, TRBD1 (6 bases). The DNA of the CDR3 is TGTGCCAGCAGCTTGGACAGGGCCAACTATGGCTACACCTTC. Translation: CASSLDRANYGYTF.